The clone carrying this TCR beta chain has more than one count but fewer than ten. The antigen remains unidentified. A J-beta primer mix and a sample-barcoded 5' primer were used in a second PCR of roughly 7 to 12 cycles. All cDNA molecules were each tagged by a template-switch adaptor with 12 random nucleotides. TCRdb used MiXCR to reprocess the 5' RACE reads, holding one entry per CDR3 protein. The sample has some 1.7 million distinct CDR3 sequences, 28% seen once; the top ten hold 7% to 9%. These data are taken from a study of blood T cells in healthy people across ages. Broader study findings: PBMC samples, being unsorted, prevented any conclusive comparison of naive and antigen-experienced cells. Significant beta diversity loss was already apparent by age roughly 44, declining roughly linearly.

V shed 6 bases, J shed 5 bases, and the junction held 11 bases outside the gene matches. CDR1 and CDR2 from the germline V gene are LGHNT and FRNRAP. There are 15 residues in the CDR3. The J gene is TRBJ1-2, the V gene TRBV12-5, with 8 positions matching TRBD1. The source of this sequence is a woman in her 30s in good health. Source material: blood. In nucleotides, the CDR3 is TGTGCTAGTGGCAAGGGCGAACAGGGGGAGTATGGCTACACCTTC. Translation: CASGKGEQGEYGYTF.